This TCR beta chain is from a study of OX40 agonist ivuxolimab in advanced cancers. As for the study in general: Two cutaneous melanoma patients and one hepatocellular carcinoma patient, three in all, had partial responses.

The germline V gene encodes CDR1 MNHEY and CDR2 SVGAGI. J was trimmed by 0 bases and V by 6 bases; bases with no gene match: 1. This CDR3 contains 14 residues. TCRdb keeps only in-frame clones here, not all; method: immunoSEQ multiplex PCR. The sample gives 50,000 or so clones, roughly 87% of which show up once; 5.5% to 7.5% is in the top ten. General study points: On average, CD8+ T cells had more expanded clones than CD4+. Normalized T-cell clonal expansion was also low in some nonresponders.

For this clone: What it binds is not known.

Specimen: CD4+ or CD8+ T cells sorted from blood, collected in a trial of the OX40 agonist ivuxolimab. V and J are TRBV6-5 and TRBJ2-2; 7 bases match TRBD2. This clonotype was sampled from an adult with an advanced solid tumor such as melanoma, head and neck, liver or kidney cancer. This chain's CDR3 is CASSSGANTGELFF. The CDR3 DNA reads TGTGCCAGCAGCAGCGGGGCGAACACCGGGGAGCTGTTTTTT.